Below, 14 T cell receptor beta chains from the same sample are listed, as sequenced in a study of technical replicates of blood from four donors. The repertoire was sequenced with immunoSEQ multiplex PCR; TCRdb's copy has only in-frame clones and lacks some. The repertoire holds about 88,000 clones, with approximately 90% as singletons. Sample: T cells isolated from PBMCs. These receptors were obtained from a human donor in good health.

This rearrangement joins TRBV7-9 to TRBJ1-1; the D gene is possibly TRBD1 (6 bases). The CDR3 totals 12 residues. Germline V CDR1 and CDR2: SEHNR, FQNEAQ (reference sequence). The V gene lost 6 bases and the J gene lost 7 bases, with 12 bases spanning the gap. In nucleotides, the CDR3 is TGTGCCAGCAGAATGGGGGCCAGTGAAGCTTTCTTT. Protein product: CASRMGASEAFF. The full variable domain, in which reference TRBV7-9 and TRBJ1-1 provide the parts outside the CDR3, is DTGVSQNPRHKITKRGQNVTFRCDPISEHNRLYWYRQTLGQGPEFLTYFQNEAQLEKSRLLSDRFSAERPKGSFSTLEIQRTEQGDSAMYLCASRMGASEAFFGQGTRLTVV.

The rearrangement uses TRBV21-1 and TRBJ1-1; the table's D call, TRBD1, has no DNA check behind it. TRBV21-1 is described as a pseudogene. This CDR3 region has 16 residues. The CDR3 DNA follows: TGTGCCAGCAGCAAGAACAGGGGGCGAGTAGGCACTGAAGCTTTCTTT. Amino acid sequence: CASSKNRGRVGTEAFF.

The gene calls are TRBV4-1 and TRBJ1-6; no definite D call. Germline V gene sequence: CDR1 MGHRA, CDR2 YSYEKL. Deletions cut 4 bases from V and 8 bases from J, with 12 bases between. The CDR3 runs to 14 residues. DNA for the CDR3: TGCGCCAGCAGCCCCACCGGAGGTTATTCACCCCTCCACTTT. This translates into CASSPTGGYSPLHF.

The rearrangement links TRBV5-1 to TRBJ1-4; unclear D gene. This CDR3 spans 15 amino acids. The germline CDR1 and CDR2 sequences are SGHRS and YFSETQ. Trimming took 6 bases from V and 2 from J, leaving 14 bases between them. The DNA of the CDR3 is TGCGCCAGCACCACAGAGGGCGCGACTAATGAAAAACTGTTTTTT. It yields the protein CASTTEGATNEKLFF.

The V call is TRBV18, the J call TRBJ1-2, with D unresolved. CDR3 length: 14 residues. Between the trimmed V and J ends, which lost 0 bases and 4 bases, there was a span of 9 bases. Germline V gene sequence: CDR1 KGHSH, CDR2 LQKENI. The CDR3 DNA is TGTGCCAGCTCACCACCGACGGCGGCCTATGGCTACACCTTC. Amino acids: CASSPPTAAYGYTF.

This chain uses TRBV5-6 with TRBJ1-3; no reliable D call. The CDR3 extends over 15 amino acids. The V gene's germline CDR1 is SGHDT and CDR2 YYEEEE. Trimming left V 9 bases short and J 0 bases short, with 16 bases between. CDR3 nucleotide sequence: TGTGCCACCACCTTTTGGAGTCACTCTGGAAACACCATATATTTT. This codes for CATTFWSHSGNTIYF.

This clone was seen once. The chain has TRBV5-5 and TRBJ2-1, with TRBD2 as a possible D gene (5 bases). Looked up from germline, CDR1 is SGHKS and CDR2 is YYEKEE (reference sequence). The CDR3 is 15 amino acids. Trimming stripped 0 bases from V and 7 bases from J, with 14 bases between. The CDR3 is CASSLELGTDNEQFF. The CDR3 nucleotides read TGTGCCAGCAGCTTGGAACTAGGAACTGATAATGAGCAGTTCTTC.

This clone was recorded once. The V and J genes are TRBV30 and TRBJ1-1; D remains unclear. V lost 4 bases and J lost 4, with 13 bases in between. The CDR3 length is 13 residues. CDR1 and CDR2 (germline): GTSNPN, SVGIG (reference sequence). CDR3 sequence reads: CAWTVGLSTEAFF. CDR3 DNA sequence: TGTGCCTGGACAGTCGGGTTATCCACTGAAGCTTTCTTT.

The chain uses TRBV11-2 and TRBJ2-3; 12 bases match TRBD2. The CDR3 consists of 16 residues. Germline CDR1 reads SGHAT; CDR2 reads FQNNGV. The ends lost 1 base at V and 7 bases at J; junction bases unmatched: 6. Here the CDR3 DNA reads TGTGCCAGCAGCTTAGCGACTAGCGGGAGAGTATATACGCAGTATTTT. Translated: CASSLATSGRVYTQYF.

V usage is TRBV10-3 and J usage is TRBJ2-2; 12 bases are shared with TRBD2. After removal of 6 bases from V and 5 bases from J, the junction contained 1 base not matched to a gene. Germline V gene sequence: CDR1 ENHRY, CDR2 SYGVKD. The CDR3 is made up of 14 amino acids. The DNA of the CDR3 is TGTGCCATCAGGGGACTAGCGGGTACCGGGGAGCTGTTTTTT. Translation gives CAIRGLAGTGELFF.

This rearrangement joins TRBV7-9 to TRBJ1-2; D is ambiguous. V lost 1 base to trimming and J lost 4 bases, with 13 bases between them. The CDR3 covers 15 residues. Germline assignment: CDR1 SEHNR and CDR2 FQNEAQ (reference sequence). This CDR3 reads CASSLGEHPLYGYTF. As DNA, the CDR3 is TGTGCCAGCAGCTTAGGGGAGCATCCTCTCTATGGCTACACCTTC.

This rearrangement joins TRBV6-5 to TRBJ1-2; 7 nucleotides align to TRBD1. Germline V gives CDR1 MNHEY, CDR2 SVGAGI. There are 15 residues in the CDR3. The V segment lost 5 bases and the J segment 7 bases; nucleotides outside the gene matches: 13. The CDR3 region has the DNA TGTGCCAGCAGTCCCCGTGCACAGGGGCGATTTGGCTACACCTTC. This translates into CASSPRAQGRFGYTF.

The chain joins TRBV7-2 to TRBJ2-2; no firm D call. This CDR3 comprises 14 residues. V lost 8 bases and J lost 1, with 11 bases in between. Germline assignment: CDR1 SGHTA and CDR2 FQGNSA. CDR3 bases: TGTGCCAGCCGAGGCCGAAGGAACACCGGGGAGCTGTTTTTT. This sequence encodes CASRGRRNTGELFF.

The chain couples TRBV6-4 to TRBJ2-1; 7 nucleotides align to TRBD1. Looked up from germline, CDR1 is MRHNA and CDR2 is SNTAGT. V was clipped by 6 bases and J by 4 bases; unmatched bases: 9. This CDR3 has 15 residues. CDR3 in DNA: TGTGCCAGCAGCCGTTATTGGACAGGTTACAATGAGCAGTTCTTC. Protein product: CASSRYWTGYNEQFF.